One sample yielded the 25 T cell receptor beta chains listed below, sequenced in a study of T cells in Graves' hyperthyroidism and ophthalmopathy. Template material for amplifying TCR beta CDR3 regions consisted of RNA transcripts. An initial round of RT-PCR targeting the TCR CDR3 relied on the HTBI primer set. Each CDR3 protein gets one entry after TCRdb re-called the multiplex PCR reads with MiXCR. This table has about 300,000 distinct CDR3 sequences, less than 30% appearing once. The specimen sequenced was blood. The source is a man aged 35-49 years with Graves' hyperthyroidism that later progressed to Graves' ophthalmopathy.

The CDR3 DNA sequence: TGTGCCAGCCGCCGTCAGGGGGCCAGCACCGGGGAGCTGTTTTTT. Translating gives CASRRQGASTGELFF. The chain is built from TRBV6-2 or TRBV6-3 and TRBJ2-2, with 8 nucleotides matching TRBD1. Germline CDR1 MNHEY, CDR2 SVGEGT. V dropped 8 bases and J dropped 4; count of bases not matched to a gene: 9. The CDR3 runs to 15 residues.

Ten or more counts support this clonotype. This chain connects TRBV12-3 or TRBV12-4 to TRBJ2-2; the D is unclear. The V gene lost 5 bases and the J gene lost 4 bases, with 20 bases spanning the gap. This CDR3 is 17 amino acids long. CDR3 loop: CASSPLPGKVRTGELFF. As DNA, the CDR3 is TGTGCCAGCAGTCCACTTCCAGGAAAAGTCCGCACCGGGGAGCTGTTTTTT.

This clonotype was seen only a few times. V gene TRBV12-3 or TRBV12-4 combines with J gene TRBJ1-5, with D possibly matching TRBD1 (5 bases). The CDR3 runs 14 residues. V was pared by 2 bases and J by 3 bases, with 8 bases between. The CDR3 DNA is TGTGCCAGCAGTTTACTGGGGCTCAATCAGCCCCAGCATTTT. Protein: CASSLLGLNQPQHF.

This clonotype was counted many times. The chain combines TRBV29-1 with TRBJ1-2; D gene uncertain. V was clipped by 2 bases and J by 1 base, with 5 bases between them. Germline lookup yields CDR1 SQVTM and CDR2 ANQGSEA. This CDR3 has 12 residues. Written as DNA, the CDR3 is TGCAGCGTTGAAATCGTTAACTATGGCTACACCTTC. Translated, it gives CSVEIVNYGYTF.

V is TRBV11-2 and J is TRBJ1-2; maybe TRBD1 (6 bases). The CDR3 is 13 amino acids. Germline V gives CDR1 SGHAT, CDR2 FQNNGV. Trimming cost V 2 bases and J 5 bases, with 9 bases left between them. Written as DNA, the CDR3 is TGTGCCAGCAGCTTAAGGACAGAGTATGGCTACACCTTC. Translated: CASSLRTEYGYTF.

V gene TRBV27 combines with J gene TRBJ2-7, with D possibly matching TRBD2 (6 bases). V lost 6 bases and J 3 bases, leaving 15 bases between the germline ends. Germline V gene lookup returns CDR1 MNHEY and CDR2 SMNVEV (reference sequence). The CDR3 runs to 14 residues. For the CDR3, the DNA is TGTGCCAGCAGGGACCCGCGGGGCCTCTACGAGCAGTACTTC. Translating it yields CASRDPRGLYEQYF.

The chain is built from TRBV6-2 or TRBV6-3 and TRBJ2-5; TRBD1 might be the D (5 bases). Looked up from germline, CDR1 is MNHEY and CDR2 is SVGEGT. This CDR3 spans 14 amino acids. V was trimmed by 10 bases and J by 4 bases, leaving 19 bases between them. CDR3 sequence reads: CATERKGARETQYF. The DNA for the CDR3 is TGTGCCACCGAGAGGAAAGGGGCCCGAGAGACCCAGTACTTC.

The rearrangement links TRBV7-9 to TRBJ1-6; TRBD1 aligns across 7 bases. The CDR3 is 14 amino acids. V lost 4 bases, J lost 7 bases, and 4 bases stayed unmatched. The V gene's germline CDR1 is SEHNR and CDR2 FQNEAQ (reference sequence). The CDR3 is CASSSGGLNSPLHF. CDR3 in DNA: TGTGCCAGCAGCTCAGGGGGGCTCAATTCACCCCTCCACTTT.

In this sample, this clonotype turned up many times. This chain uses TRBV6-5 with TRBJ2-7; either TRBD1 or TRBD2 may fit D (5 bases each). Germline CDR1 and CDR2: MNHEY and SVGAGI. Trimming pared 6 bases from V and 3 bases from J, leaving 12 bases between. The CDR3 sequence is 13 residues long. The CDR3 sequence is CASSRDGNYEQYF. In nucleotides, the CDR3 is TGTGCCAGCAGCCGGGACGGGAACTACGAGCAGTACTTC.

This clonotype was recorded many times. The V gene is TRBV20-1, the J gene TRBJ2-7; 14 bases are shared with TRBD2. The CDR3 is 18 residues long. Germline V gene sequence: CDR1 DFQATT, CDR2 SNEGSKA (reference sequence). V shed 1 base and J 2 bases; nucleotides not matched to a gene: 10. The CDR3 reads CSARGMGTSGRGPYEQYF. The CDR3 DNA follows: TGCAGTGCTAGAGGCATGGGGACTAGCGGGAGAGGTCCCTACGAGCAGTACTTC.

This clonotype showed up many times. The chain links TRBV19 to TRBJ1-2; D perhaps matches TRBD1 (6 bases). Germline V gene data show CDR1 as LNHDA and CDR2 as SQIVND (reference sequence). V was trimmed by 2 bases and J by 3 bases, leaving 10 bases between them. The CDR3 loop spans 14 amino acids. CDR3 DNA: TGTGCCAGTAGTATACAGGGGTACGACTATGGCTACACCTTC. Its protein is CASSIQGYDYGYTF.

V usage is TRBV19 and J usage is TRBJ1-5, with 7 bases identical to TRBD1. The CDR3 is made up of 16 amino acids. The ends lost 5 bases at V and 2 bases at J; junction bases unmatched: 9. Germline CDR1 is LNHDA and CDR2 is SQIVND (reference sequence). The CDR3 DNA reads as TGTGCCAGTAGTCCTACAGGGGATGGTGGCAATCAGCCCCAGCATTTT. Encoded protein: CASSPTGDGGNQPQHF.

This clonotype occurred many times. In DNA form, the CDR3 reads TGTGCCAGCAGTTTAGCGAGGGCAGACAAAAACATTCAGTACTTC. The encoded protein is CASSLARADKNIQYF. The chain is built from TRBV28 and TRBJ2-4, with D possibly matching TRBD2 (5 bases). Germline V gene lookup returns CDR1 MDHEN and CDR2 SYDVKM. V lost 2 bases, J lost 3 bases, and 11 bases lay in between. CDR3 length: 15 residues.

V and J are TRBV12-3 or TRBV12-4 and TRBJ1-2; TRBD1 matches 8 bases. V gave up 10 bases and J gave up 4 bases; unmatched junction bases: 5. This CDR3 is built from 12 residues. Here the CDR3 reads CATNRGGYGYTF. The DNA for the CDR3 is TGTGCCACAAACAGGGGGGGCTATGGCTACACCTTC.

This clonotype was seen repeatedly, ten times or more. This rearrangement joins TRBV11-2 to TRBJ2-2; TRBD2 is a possible D gene (6 bases). The CDR3 is 13 amino acids. V was trimmed by 7 bases and J by 6 bases, leaving 12 bases between them. Germline V gives CDR1 SGHAT, CDR2 FQNNGV. The DNA for the CDR3 is TGTGCCAGCATCAAACTAGCTGCCGGGGAGCTGTTTTTT. Its protein is CASIKLAAGELFF.

In its sample, this clonotype was seen many times. This chain joins TRBV6-5 and TRBJ1-1; unclear D gene. Germline V lookup: CDR1 MNHEY, CDR2 SVGAGI. Trimming shortened V by 6 bases and J by 1 base, and 18 bases separated the two germline ends. This CDR3 has 16 amino acids. The CDR3 is CASSHLKTGENTEAFF. The CDR3 DNA reads TGTGCCAGCAGCCACTTGAAGACTGGAGAGAACACTGAAGCTTTCTTT.

This clonotype was seen only a few times. The CDR3: CASSLIGTYEQYF. The CDR3 DNA is TGTGCCAGCAGTTTAATAGGGACCTACGAGCAGTACTTC. The gene calls are TRBV12-3 or TRBV12-4 and TRBJ2-7; D call uncertain. Trimming left V 2 bases short and J 2 bases short, with 7 bases between. The CDR3 covers 13 residues.

There are many counts of this clonotype. J is TRBJ2-5 and V is TRBV18, with 10 bases aligning to TRBD1. The CDR3 sequence is 15 residues long. The junction had 5 bases not matched to a gene; V was cut back by 3 bases and J by 4 bases. The germline CDR1 and CDR2 sequences are KGHSH and LQKENI. CDR3: CASSPARQGAETQYF. The CDR3 nucleotides are TGTGCCAGCTCACCTGCGCGACAGGGGGCAGAGACCCAGTACTTC. Full variable domain (missing parts from reference TRBV18 and TRBJ2-5): NAGVMQNPRHLVRRRGQEARLRCSPMKGHSHVYWYRQLPEEGLKFMVYLQKENIIDESGMPKERFSAEFPKEGPSILRIQQVVRGDSAAYFCASSPARQGAETQYFGPGTRLLVL.

The rearrangement uses TRBV28 and TRBJ2-7; 8 positions agree with TRBD2. There are 15 residues in the CDR3. Per germline, CDR1 MDHEN and CDR2 SYDVKM. The trim removed 4 bases at V and 6 bases at J, leaving 11 bases unmatched. CDR3: CASSSGGRLGSEQYF. In nucleotides, the CDR3 is TGTGCCAGCAGTTCGGGGGGGCGGTTAGGGTCCGAGCAGTACTTC.

The chain is built from TRBV29-1 and TRBJ1-1; D uncertain. Germline-derived CDR1 and CDR2 are SQVTM and ANQGSEA. V lost 6 bases and J 7 bases, leaving 9 bases between the germline ends. CDR3 length: 10 residues. The CDR3: CSVQEIEAFF. CDR3 in DNA: TGCAGCGTCCAGGAGATTGAAGCTTTCTTT.

This clonotype was found many times. This chain uses TRBV28 with TRBJ1-2; D is ambiguous. This CDR3 region has 15 residues. The V gene's germline CDR1 is MDHEN and CDR2 SYDVKM. V was cut by 6 bases and J by 4 bases, with 18 bases left in between. The CDR3 sequence: CASSRIPSGSYGYTF. CDR3 bases: TGTGCCAGCAGCCGTATACCGTCGGGGAGCTATGGCTACACCTTC.

The chain combines TRBV2 with TRBJ2-7; D not certain. The V and J ends lost 6 bases and 4 bases respectively, with 10 bases between them. The CDR3 extends over 12 amino acids. CDR1 is SNHLY, CDR2 FYNNEI, per germline. The chain's CDR3 is CASSSTEYEQYF. The CDR3 DNA reads TGTGCCAGCAGCTCGACGGAGTACGAGCAGTACTTC.

This clonotype was picked up many times. This sequence joins TRBV3-1 and TRBJ1-2; D remains unclear. CDR3 length: 13 amino acids. The germline V gene has CDR1 LGHDT and CDR2 YNNKEL (reference sequence). V dropped 1 base and J dropped 4 bases, with 7 bases sitting between them. CDR3 DNA sequence: TGTGCCAGCAGCCAAGGAATCGTCTATGGCTACACCTTC. Its protein is CASSQGIVYGYTF.

This clonotype showed up many times. The rearrangement links TRBV12-3 or TRBV12-4 to TRBJ1-2; no clear D gene. Trimming took off 7 bases at V and 4 bases at J, with 10 bases between the two ends. The CDR3 length is 12 residues. CDR3 nucleotide sequence: TGTGCCAGCACTATTAGCGGCTATGGCTACACCTTC. Translating it yields CASTISGYGYTF.

The chain employs TRBV6-2 or TRBV6-3 and TRBJ2-7, with D maybe TRBD1 (5 bases). The CDR3 is made up of 13 amino acids. The V gene lost 5 bases and the J gene lost 6 bases, with 14 bases spanning the gap. Germline V gene lookup returns CDR1 MNHEY and CDR2 SVGEGT. CDR3 nucleotide sequence: TGTGCCAGCAGTCGACGTCAACAGGCCGAGCAGTACTTC. This gives the protein CASSRRQQAEQYF.